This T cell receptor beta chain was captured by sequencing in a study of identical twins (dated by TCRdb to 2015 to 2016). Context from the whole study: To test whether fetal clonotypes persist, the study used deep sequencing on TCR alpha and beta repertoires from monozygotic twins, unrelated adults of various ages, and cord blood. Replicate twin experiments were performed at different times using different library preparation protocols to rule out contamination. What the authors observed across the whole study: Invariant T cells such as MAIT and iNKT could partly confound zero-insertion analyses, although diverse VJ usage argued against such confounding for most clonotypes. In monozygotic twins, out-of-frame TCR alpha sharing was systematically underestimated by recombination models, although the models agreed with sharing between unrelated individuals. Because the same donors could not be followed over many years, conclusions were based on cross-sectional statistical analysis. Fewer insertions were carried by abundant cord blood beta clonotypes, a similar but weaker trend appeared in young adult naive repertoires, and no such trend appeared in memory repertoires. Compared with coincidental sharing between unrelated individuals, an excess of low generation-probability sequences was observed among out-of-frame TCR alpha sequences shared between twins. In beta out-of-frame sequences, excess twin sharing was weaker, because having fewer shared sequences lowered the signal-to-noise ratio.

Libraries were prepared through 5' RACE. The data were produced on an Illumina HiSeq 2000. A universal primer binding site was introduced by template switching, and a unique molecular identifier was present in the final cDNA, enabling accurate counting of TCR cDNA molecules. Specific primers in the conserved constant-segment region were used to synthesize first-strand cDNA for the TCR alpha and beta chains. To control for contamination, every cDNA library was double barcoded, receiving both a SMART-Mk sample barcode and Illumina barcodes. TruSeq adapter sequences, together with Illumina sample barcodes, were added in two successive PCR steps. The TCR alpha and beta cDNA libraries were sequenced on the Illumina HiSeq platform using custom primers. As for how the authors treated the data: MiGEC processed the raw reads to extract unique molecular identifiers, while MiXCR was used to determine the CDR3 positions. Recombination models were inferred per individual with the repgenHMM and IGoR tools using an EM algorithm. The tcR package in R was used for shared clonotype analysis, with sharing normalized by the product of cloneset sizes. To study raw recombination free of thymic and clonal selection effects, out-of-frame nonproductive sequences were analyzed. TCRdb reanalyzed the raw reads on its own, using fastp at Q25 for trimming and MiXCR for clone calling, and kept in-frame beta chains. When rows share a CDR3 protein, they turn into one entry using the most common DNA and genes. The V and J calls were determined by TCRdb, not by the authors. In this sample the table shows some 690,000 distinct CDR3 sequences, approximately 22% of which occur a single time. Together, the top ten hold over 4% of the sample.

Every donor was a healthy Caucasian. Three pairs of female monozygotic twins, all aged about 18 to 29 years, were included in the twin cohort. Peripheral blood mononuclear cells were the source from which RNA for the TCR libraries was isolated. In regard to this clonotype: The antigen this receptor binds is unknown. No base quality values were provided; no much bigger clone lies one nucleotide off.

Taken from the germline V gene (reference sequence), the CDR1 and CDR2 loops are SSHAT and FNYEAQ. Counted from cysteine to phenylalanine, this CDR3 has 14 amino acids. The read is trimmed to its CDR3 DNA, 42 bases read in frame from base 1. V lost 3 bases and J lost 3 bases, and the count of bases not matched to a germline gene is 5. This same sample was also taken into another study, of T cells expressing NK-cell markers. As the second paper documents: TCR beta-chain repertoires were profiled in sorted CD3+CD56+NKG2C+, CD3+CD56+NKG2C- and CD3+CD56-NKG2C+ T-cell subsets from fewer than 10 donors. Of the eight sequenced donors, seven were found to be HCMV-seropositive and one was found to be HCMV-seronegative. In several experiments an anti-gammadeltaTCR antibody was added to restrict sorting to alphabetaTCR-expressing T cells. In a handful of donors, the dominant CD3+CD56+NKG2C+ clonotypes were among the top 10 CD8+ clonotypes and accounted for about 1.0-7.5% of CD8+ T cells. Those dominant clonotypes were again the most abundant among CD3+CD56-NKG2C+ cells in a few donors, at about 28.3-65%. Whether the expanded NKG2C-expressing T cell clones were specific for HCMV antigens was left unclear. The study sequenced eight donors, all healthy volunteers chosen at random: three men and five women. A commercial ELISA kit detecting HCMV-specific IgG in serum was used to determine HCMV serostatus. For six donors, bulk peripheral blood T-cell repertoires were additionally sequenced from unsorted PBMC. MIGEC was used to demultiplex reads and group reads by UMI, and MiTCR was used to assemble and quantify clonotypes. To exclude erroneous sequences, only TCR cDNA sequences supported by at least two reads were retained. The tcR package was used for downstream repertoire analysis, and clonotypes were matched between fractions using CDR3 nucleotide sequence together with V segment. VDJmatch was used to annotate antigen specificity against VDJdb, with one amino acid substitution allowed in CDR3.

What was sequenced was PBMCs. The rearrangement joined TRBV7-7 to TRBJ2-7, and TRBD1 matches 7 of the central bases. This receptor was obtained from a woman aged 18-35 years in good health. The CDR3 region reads CASSFSRDSYEQYF. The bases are TGTGCCAGCAGCTTTAGTCGGGACAGCTACGAGCAGTACTTC.